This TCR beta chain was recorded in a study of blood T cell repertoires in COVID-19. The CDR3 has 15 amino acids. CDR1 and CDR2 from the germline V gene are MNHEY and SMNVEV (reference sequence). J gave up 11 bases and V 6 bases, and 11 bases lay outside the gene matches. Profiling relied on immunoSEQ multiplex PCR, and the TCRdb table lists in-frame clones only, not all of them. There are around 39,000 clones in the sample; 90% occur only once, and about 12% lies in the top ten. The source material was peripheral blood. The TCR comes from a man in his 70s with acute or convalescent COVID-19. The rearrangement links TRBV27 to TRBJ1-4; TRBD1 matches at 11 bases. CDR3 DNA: TGTGCCAGCAGCAACCAAGGGACAGGGGGAGGGAAACTGTTTTTT. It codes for CASSNQGTGGGKLFF.